The 2 T cell receptor beta chains in this list originate from one sample, sequenced in a study of cytomegalovirus exposure and HLA in healthy donors. Sequenced by immunoSEQ multiplex PCR; TCRdb stores in-frame clones only, minus some. The repertoire includes about 79,000 clones, roughly 93% of them detected once, and about 3.8% sits in the top ten. Sequencing was performed on PBMCs. The origin of the receptors is a woman in her thirties in good health and CMV-seronegative.

The J gene is TRBJ1-1, the V gene TRBV25-1; 7 nucleotides agree with TRBD1. V lost 5 bases, J lost 4 bases, and 4 bases stayed unmatched. Germline V gene sequence: CDR1 MGHDK, CDR2 SYGVNS. The CDR3 runs to 13 residues. CDR3 coding DNA: TGTGCCAGCAGTATCCGACAGGGCACTGAAGCTTTCTTT. It specifies CASSIRQGTEAFF.

The chain couples TRBV27 to TRBJ1-1, with D possibly matching TRBD1 (5 bases). V was cut by 3 bases and J by 6 bases, with 11 bases left in between. Germline lookup yields CDR1 MNHEY and CDR2 SMNVEV (reference sequence). This CDR3 contains 13 residues. Here the CDR3 DNA reads TGTGCCAGCAGTTTGGGGCGGTCGTCTGAAGCTTTCTTT. Translated, it gives CASSLGRSSEAFF.